These 25 T cell receptor beta chains share one sample of origin, sequenced in a study of T cells in Graves' hyperthyroidism and ophthalmopathy. Using RNA transcripts as the source, TCR beta CDR3 regions were amplified. The TCR CDR3 first-round RT-PCR relied on the HTBI primer set. TCRdb re-called the multiplex PCR reads through MiXCR, storing one row per CDR3 protein. The sample has roughly 640,000 distinct CDR3 sequences, 16% seen once. Sequencing was carried out using blood. These receptors were collected from a middle-aged woman with Graves' ophthalmopathy.

The chain has TRBV20-1 and TRBJ2-5; 7 positions match TRBD1. Trimming removed 0 bases from V and 5 bases from J; junction bases left unmatched: 12. This CDR3 region has 16 residues. Per the germline V gene, CDR1 is DFQATT and CDR2 is SNEGSKA (reference sequence). CDR3 in amino acids: CSARDFLGGFQETQYF. The CDR3 DNA reads TGCAGTGCTAGAGATTTTTTAGGGGGCTTCCAGGAGACCCAGTACTTC.

The genes are TRBV9 and TRBJ2-5, with 12 bases lining up with TRBD2. The germline CDR1 and CDR2 sequences are SGDLS and YYNGEE. V lost 0 bases, J lost 4 bases, and 7 bases stayed unmatched. The CDR3 has 17 residues. The CDR3 bases are TGTGCCAGCAGCGTAGCCGGAGGACTAGCGGGAAGAGAGACCCAGTACTTC. This codes for CASSVAGGLAGRETQYF.

This clonotype was detected many times. The chain is built from TRBV7-9 and TRBJ1-2; D gene unclear. This CDR3 contains 14 residues. Germline loops: CDR1 SEHNR, CDR2 FQNEAQ (reference sequence). With 1 base removed from V and 8 bases from J, the gap between germline ends came to 14 bases. CDR3 loop: CASSLGVSAEGYTF. The CDR3 DNA reads TGTGCCAGCAGCTTAGGGGTGTCTGCGGAGGGCTACACCTTC. The full variable domain, rest sourced from reference TRBV7-9 and TRBJ1-2, is DTGVSQNPRHKITKRGQNVTFRCDPISEHNRLYWYRQTLGQGPEFLTYFQNEAQLEKSRLLSDRFSAERPKGSFSTLEIQRTEQGDSAMYLCASSLGVSAEGYTFGSGTRLTVV.

Only a few counts were recorded for this clonotype. A much bigger clone sits one base away, suggesting this may be a read error. V usage is TRBV5-1 and J usage is TRBJ1-1, with D unresolved. Looked up from germline, CDR1 is SGHRS and CDR2 is YFSETQ. This CDR3 has 15 residues. Here the CDR3 DNA reads TGCGCCAGCAGCTTGATGGCAGGAAGCCACACTGAAGCTTCCTTT. Residues: CASSLMAGSHTEASF.

This clonotype appeared a few times. V gene TRBV20-1 combines with J gene TRBJ1-3, with unresolved D. Trimming left V 5 bases short and J 3 bases short, with 8 bases between. The CDR3 length is 12 residues. From germline, CDR1 is DFQATT and CDR2 SNEGSKA (reference sequence). The CDR3, as DNA: TGCAGTGCTCTCAAGGATGGAAACACCATATATTTT. Its protein product is CSALKDGNTIYF.

This clonotype was counted at least ten times. CDR3 sequence: CASRKTGSYNEQFF. In nucleotides, the CDR3 is TGTGCCAGCAGAAAGACCGGGTCCTACAATGAGCAGTTCTTC. The rearrangement joins TRBV2 to TRBJ2-1, with D unclear. V dropped 6 bases and J dropped 1 base, with 10 bases sitting between them. The CDR3 has 14 amino acids. Germline V gene lookup returns CDR1 SNHLY and CDR2 FYNNEI.

Many counts were recorded for this clonotype. The V call is TRBV24-1, the J call TRBJ2-1; 14 positions match TRBD2. The germline V gene has CDR1 KGHDR and CDR2 SFDVKD. The CDR3 length is 16 residues. J lost 7 bases, V lost 3 bases, and 4 bases had no gene match. This CDR3 reads CATSDPGTSGGNEQFF. The CDR3 DNA sequence: TGTGCCACCAGTGATCCCGGGACTAGCGGGGGTAATGAGCAGTTCTTC.

This clonotype has only a few counts. This chain's CDR3 is CASSYKGFANNEQFF. The CDR3 DNA follows: TGTGCCAGCAGTTACAAAGGTTTTGCAAACAATGAGCAGTTCTTC. This rearrangement joins TRBV6-2 or TRBV6-3 to TRBJ2-1, with D hard to call. There are 15 residues in the CDR3. The V end lost 2 bases, the J end lost 5 bases, and 13 bases lay between the germline ends. Germline V gene data show CDR1 as MNHEY and CDR2 as SVGEGT.

This chain joins TRBV6-1 and TRBJ1-4, with D perhaps matching TRBD1 (6 bases). There are 17 residues in the CDR3. Per the germline V gene, CDR1 is MNHNS and CDR2 is SASEGT. V lost 1 base, J lost 6 bases, and 18 bases lay in between. Here the CDR3 DNA reads TGTGCCAGCAGTGAAGGGCCGGTTGGGGGCTTCGATGAAAAACTGTTTTTT. Protein: CASSEGPVGGFDEKLFF.

This clonotype was seen at least ten times. The chain employs TRBV10-2 and TRBJ2-7; 7 positions agree with TRBD1. The CDR3 contains 13 residues. Germline CDR1 is WSHSY and CDR2 is SAAADI. V lost 10 bases to trimming and J lost 3 bases; unmatched junction nucleotides: 9. The CDR3, as DNA: TGCGCCATCAGACAGGGCTTAAACTACGAGCAGTACTTC. Translating gives CAIRQGLNYEQYF.

The chain links TRBV7-9 to TRBJ1-1, with TRBD1 matching 12 bases. The junction had 6 bases not matched to a gene; V was cut back by 1 base and J by 3 bases. The CDR3 spans 17 residues. Germline V gene sequence: CDR1 SEHNR, CDR2 FQNEAQ (reference sequence). CDR3 sequence reads: CASSLDGTGGFHTEAFF. CDR3 nucleotides: TGTGCCAGCAGCTTAGACGGGACAGGGGGCTTCCACACTGAAGCTTTCTTT.

This sequence joins TRBV30 and TRBJ1-1; D gene unclear. Trimming shortened V by 4 bases and J by 1 base, and 7 bases separated the two germline ends. Germline CDR1 reads GTSNPN; CDR2 reads SVGIG (reference sequence). The CDR3 length is 12 residues. The chain's CDR3 is CAWIWGNTEAFF. The CDR3 DNA is TGTGCCTGGATTTGGGGGAACACTGAAGCTTTCTTT.

The V call is TRBV15, the J call TRBJ2-1; 9 bases are a match to TRBD2. V lost 3 bases to trimming and J lost 12 bases; unmatched junction nucleotides: 9. The CDR3 extends over 14 amino acids. Germline loops: CDR1 LNHNV, CDR2 YYDKDF (reference sequence). The CDR3 sequence is CATSRGGTSPRQFF. CDR3 in DNA: TGTGCCACCAGCAGGGGGGGGACTAGCCCGAGGCAGTTCTTC.

The chain uses TRBV18 and TRBJ2-3, with TRBD2 matching over 11 bases. V lost 5 bases to trimming and J lost 4 bases; unmatched junction nucleotides: 5. From germline, CDR1 is KGHSH and CDR2 LQKENI. The CDR3 has 15 amino acids. Written as DNA, the CDR3 is TGTGCCAGCTCAGCGGGACTAGCGGCCCCAGATACGCAGTATTTT. It specifies CASSAGLAAPDTQYF.

This chain uses TRBV20-1 with TRBJ1-1; D remains unclear. This CDR3 contains 11 residues. From germline, CDR1 is DFQATT and CDR2 SNEGSKA (reference sequence). The V end was cut by 4 bases, the J end by 8 bases, with 11 bases between. CDR3 amino acids: CSAINIAEAFF. The CDR3 region has the DNA TGCAGTGCTATTAACATAGCCGAAGCTTTCTTT.

In this sample, this clonotype turned up many times. This rearrangement joins TRBV3-1 to TRBJ1-4, with D possibly matching TRBD1 (5 bases). The germline V gene encodes CDR1 LGHDT and CDR2 YNNKEL (reference sequence). V dropped 4 bases and J dropped 6 bases, with 12 bases sitting between them. The CDR3 has 14 amino acids. CDR3 DNA: TGTGCCAGCAGCCGAGCAGGGTGGGATGAAAAACTGTTTTTT. Protein: CASSRAGWDEKLFF.

This chain joins TRBV6-4 and TRBJ2-3; TRBD2 is a possible D gene (5 bases). With 2 bases removed from V and 0 bases from J, the gap between germline ends came to 6 bases. Germline V gives CDR1 MRHNA, CDR2 SNTAGT. The CDR3 contains 14 residues. This CDR3 reads CASSDRGSTDTQYF. The CDR3 nucleotides read TGTGCCAGCAGTGACCGGGGTAGCACAGATACGCAGTATTTT.

In this sample, this clonotype turned up many times. The chain recombines TRBV2 with TRBJ2-1, with 11 bases aligning to TRBD2. Germline V lookup: CDR1 SNHLY, CDR2 FYNNEI. Losses at the gene ends were 7 bases for V and 4 bases for J; bases not matched to a gene: 6. This CDR3 is 15 amino acids long. In DNA form, the CDR3 reads TGTGCCAGCAACCCACTAGCGGGGGTATACAATGAGCAGTTCTTC. As protein: CASNPLAGVYNEQFF. Based on the CDR3 plus reference TRBV2 and TRBJ2-1, the full variable domain is EPEVTQTPSHQVTQMGQEVILRCVPISNHLYFYWYRQILGQKVEFLVSFYNNEISEKSEIFDDQFSVERPDGSNFTLKIRSTKLEDSAMYFCASNPLAGVYNEQFFGPGTRLTVL.

This clonotype was seen many times. The chain has TRBV2 and TRBJ2-5, with D unclear. The CDR3 covers 11 residues. The V and J ends lost 2 bases and 5 bases respectively, with 3 bases between them. Germline-derived CDR1 and CDR2 are SNHLY and FYNNEI. The CDR3 here is CASSERETQYF. CDR3 nucleotides: TGTGCCAGCAGTGAAAGGGAGACCCAGTACTTC. Supplemented by reference TRBV2 and TRBJ2-5, the full variable domain reads EPEVTQTPSHQVTQMGQEVILRCVPISNHLYFYWYRQILGQKVEFLVSFYNNEISEKSEIFDDQFSVERPDGSNFTLKIRSTKLEDSAMYFCASSERETQYFGPGTRLLVL.

This clonotype was recorded at least ten times. The V and J genes are TRBV20-1 and TRBJ1-2; maybe TRBD1 (5 bases). The germline V and J ends were trimmed by 3 bases and 2 bases, with 10 bases remaining between them. The V gene's germline CDR1 is DFQATT and CDR2 SNEGSKA (reference sequence). This CDR3 comprises 13 residues. CDR3 DNA: TGCAGTGCTAGGGGGGACCGGAACTATGGCTACACCTTC. Its translation is CSARGDRNYGYTF.

Comment on this clonotype: A much more abundant neighbour one base away suggests this may be a read error. This chain uses TRBV20-1 with TRBJ1-2, with a tentative D call TRBD1 (5 bases). V was clipped by 6 bases and J by 12 bases, with 17 bases between them. CDR1 DFQATT and CDR2 SNEGSKA come from the germline V gene (reference sequence). CDR3 length: 11 amino acids. CDR3 region: CSAGDFSGHTF. The CDR3 DNA reads TGCAGTGCCGGGGACTTCAGCGGGCACACCTTC.

This clonotype showed up many times. The rearrangement links TRBV2 to TRBJ1-2; 8 bases are a match to TRBD1. The V gene end was trimmed by 6 bases and the J gene end by 8 bases; junction bases not matched to a gene: 8. The CDR3 length is 13 residues. CDR1 SNHLY and CDR2 FYNNEI come from the germline V gene. CDR3 residues: CASRETGVGGYTF. The CDR3 DNA is TGTGCCAGCAGGGAGACAGGGGTAGGCGGCTACACCTTC.

In its sample, this clonotype was seen many times. The chain couples TRBV11-2 to TRBJ2-7, with D perhaps matching TRBD1 (6 bases). V lost 3 bases to trimming and J lost 3 bases, with 12 bases between them. Germline CDR1 reads SGHAT; CDR2 reads FQNNGV. The CDR3 loop spans 14 amino acids. The CDR3 DNA reads as TGTGCCAGCAGCTTCCTTGAAGGGGGCTACGAGCAGTACTTC. Amino acid sequence: CASSFLEGGYEQYF.

This chain uses TRBV7-9 with TRBJ1-6, with 10 positions matching TRBD1. Germline loops: CDR1 SEHNR, CDR2 FQNEAQ (reference sequence). The V and J ends lost 5 bases and 0 bases, in that order; junction bases with no gene match: 4. The CDR3 sequence is 17 residues long. CDR3 region: CASSRGQGSSYNSPLHF. DNA of the CDR3: TGTGCCAGCAGCAGGGGACAGGGGAGCTCCTATAATTCACCCCTCCACTTT.

Ten or more counts support this clonotype. V usage is TRBV2 and J usage is TRBJ1-2; TRBD1 matches at 8 bases. The trim removed 7 bases at V and 5 bases at J, leaving 6 bases unmatched. Germline CDR1 is SNHLY and CDR2 is FYNNEI. This CDR3 has 13 residues. The CDR3 region is CASTSDRVYGYTF. The CDR3 nucleotides read TGTGCCAGCACTTCGGACAGGGTATATGGCTACACCTTC.